Following are 12 T cell receptor beta chains from one sample sequenced in a study of blood T cells in healthy people across ages. Sample-barcoded 5' priming and a J-beta primer mix drove a second PCR of about 6 to 12 cycles. TCRdb processed the 5' RACE reads anew with MiXCR; each CDR3 protein has one entry. The sample lists 1.4 million or so distinct CDR3 sequences, around 40% occurring once. The material sequenced was blood. Source of these receptors: a woman aged 18-29 years in good health.

In this sample, this clonotype turned up a few times. CDR3 DNA: TGTGCCAGCAGCTTAAAATTGCAGGGGGCCTACGAGCAGTACTTC. This translates into CASSLKLQGAYEQYF. The chain carries TRBV7-2 and TRBJ2-7; TRBD1 aligns across 7 bases. The CDR3 sequence is 15 residues long. Losses at the gene ends were 2 bases for V and 2 bases for J; bases not matched to a gene: 6. From germline, CDR1 is SGHTA and CDR2 FQGNSA. Full variable domain (remainder filled in from reference TRBV7-2 and TRBJ2-7): GAGVSQSPSNKVTEKGKDVELRCDPISGHTALYWYRQSLGQGLEFLIYFQGNSAPDKSGLPSDRFSAERTGGSVSTLTIQRTQQEDSAVYLCASSLKLQGAYEQYFGPGTRLTVT.

This clonotype has more than one count but fewer than ten. The J gene is TRBJ2-1, the V gene TRBV7-2; D remains ambiguous. The CDR3 has 17 amino acids. The V gene lost 1 base and the J gene lost 4 bases, with 17 bases spanning the gap. Germline values: CDR1 SGHTA, CDR2 FQGNSA. CDR3 amino acids: CASSLVGVRLAYNEQFF. CDR3 bases: TGTGCCAGCAGCTTAGTTGGGGTCCGGCTGGCGTACAATGAGCAGTTCTTC.

Here the CDR3 reads CASRRQGAPRVAEAFF. The CDR3 DNA follows: TGTGCCAGCCGTCGGCAGGGGGCTCCTCGGGTAGCTGAAGCTTTCTTT. The chain joins TRBV25-1 to TRBJ1-1; 8 positions match TRBD1. Losses at the gene ends were 8 bases for V and 6 bases for J; bases not matched to a gene: 17. Germline-derived CDR1 and CDR2 are MGHDK and SYGVNS. The CDR3 is 16 residues long.

The CDR3: CASTPGDTRVNEQFF. As DNA, the CDR3 is TGTGCCAGCACCCCGGGGGACACTAGGGTCAATGAGCAGTTCTTC. J is TRBJ2-1 and V is TRBV6-2 or TRBV6-3, with D perhaps matching TRBD1 or TRBD2 (6 bases each). V lost 7 bases and J lost 6, with 19 bases in between. CDR1 is MNHEY, CDR2 SVGEGT, per germline. The CDR3 is 15 amino acids.

The V and J genes are TRBV20-1 and TRBJ1-2; tentative D call: TRBD1 (5 bases). The CDR3 contains 13 residues. Germline-derived CDR1 and CDR2 are DFQATT and SNEGSKA (reference sequence). Trimming shortened V by 2 bases and J by 8 bases, and 15 bases separated the two germline ends. In nucleotides, the CDR3 is TGCAGTGCTAGATCCTGGGGGGTGCGGGGCTACACCTTC. It encodes CSARSWGVRGYTF.

This clonotype was observed once. The chain joins TRBV12-3 or TRBV12-4 to TRBJ2-1; TRBD2 might be the D (5 bases). The CDR3 is 17 residues long. V shed 5 bases and J shed 3 bases, with 20 bases lying between them. The DNA of the CDR3 is TGTGCCAGCAGTCCCGGTTGGACTCCCGCCTTCTACAATGAGCAGTTCTTC. Protein: CASSPGWTPAFYNEQFF.

This clonotype was observed a handful of times. The V and J genes are TRBV12-3 or TRBV12-4 and TRBJ2-1; the match to TRBD2 covers 12 bases. The V segment lost 8 bases and the J segment 9 bases; nucleotides outside the gene matches: 8. The length of the CDR3 is 14 residues. Here the CDR3 DNA reads TGTGCCAGCTCAGGACTAGCGGGATTGGGTGAGCAGTTCTTC. Its protein product is CASSGLAGLGEQFF.

The chain combines TRBV7-2 with TRBJ2-5; 16 bases agree with TRBD2. CDR1 and CDR2 (germline): SGHTA, FQGNSA. This CDR3 spans 18 amino acids. With V trimmed by 4 bases and J by 0 bases, 5 bases remained unmatched. In nucleotides, the CDR3 is TGTGCCAGCAGCTCGCCGGGACTAGCGGGGGGGAACCAAGAGACCCAGTACTTC. As protein: CASSSPGLAGGNQETQYF.

This clonotype has only a few counts. The chain employs TRBV2 and TRBJ2-7, with 9 bases matching TRBD2. In germline, CDR1 is SNHLY, CDR2 FYNNEI. The J segment lost 2 bases and the V segment lost 3 bases, leaving 5 bases of the junction unmatched. This CDR3 comprises 15 residues. The DNA of the CDR3 is TGTGCCAGCAGTGAGACTAGCGGTGTTCCCTACGAGCAGTACTTC. This translates into CASSETSGVPYEQYF.

Concerning this clonotype: A junction boundary mismatches the germline segment, possibly from a read error. This sequence joins TRBV30 and TRBJ2-1; perhaps D is TRBD1 or TRBD2 (5 bases each). The CDR3 consists of 16 residues. Per germline, CDR1 GTSNPN and CDR2 SVGIG (reference sequence). CDR3 protein: CVWSLEGLSSYNEQFF. In DNA, the CDR3 is TGTGTCTGGAGTTTAGAGGGGCTGAGCTCATATAATGAGCAGTTCTTC.

V and J are TRBV20-1 and TRBJ2-1; 14 bases are a match to TRBD2. Near its end, the DNA agrees better with TRBJ2-7, so the J call may be wrong. CDR1 is DFQATT and CDR2 is SNEGSKA in the germline V gene (reference sequence). This CDR3 spans 12 amino acids. CDR3 residues: CSAGLAGVQQYF. In DNA form, the CDR3 reads TGCAGTGCGGGACTAGCGGGGGTCCAGCAGTACTTC.

This clonotype was recorded a few times. V is TRBV11-2 and J is TRBJ2-7, with D possibly matching TRBD2 (6 bases). Germline values: CDR1 SGHAT, CDR2 FQNNGV. CDR3 length equals 14 residues. The ends were cut back, 2 bases at V and 4 bases at J, with 12 bases in the middle. DNA of the CDR3: TGTGCCAGCAGCTTACGGGAGTATTCTTACGAGCAGTACTTC. Its translation is CASSLREYSYEQYF. The complete variable domain, with remaining parts taken from reference TRBV11-2 and TRBJ2-7, reads EAGVAQSPRYKIIEKRQSVAFWCNPISGHATLYWYQQILGQGPKLLIQFQNNGVVDDSQLPKDRFSAERLKGVDSTLKIQPAKLEDSAVYLCASSLREYSYEQYFGPGTRLTVT.